Listed below are T cell receptor beta chains from one sample, sequenced in a study of regulatory T cells in long-lasting Graves disease. Each CDR3 protein gets one entry after TCRdb re-called the multiplex PCR reads with MiXCR. This sample yields a few hundred thousand distinct CDR3 sequences, of which around 20% are seen a single time; 11% to 15% belongs to the top ten. The sequencing here drew on peripheral blood mononuclear cells (PBMCs), taken at new diagnosis, from a patient treated with antithyroid drugs. The receptors shown here come from a female donor with Graves disease. Each CDR3 is given with its conserved first and last residue. A D gene is named only where the DNA matches it firmly. Some rows have no size entry. The others give once, few or many, or a class for an expanded clone.

d_call j_call v_call clone_size cdr3_aa cdr3_nt
NA TRBJ1-1 TRBV20-1 NA CSARDSRAQGGTEAFF TGCAGTGCTAGAGATTCCAGGGCGCAGGGAGGGACTGAAGCTTTCTTT
NA TRBJ2-4 TRBV10-3 many CAISGRTENIQYF TGTGCCATCAGTGGACGGACAGAAAACATTCAGTACTTC
NA TRBJ1-2 TRBV5-6 many CASSLERGTHGYTF TGTGCCAGCAGCCTCGAAAGGGGGACCCATGGCTACACCTTC
TRBD1 TRBJ2-7 TRBV4-2 many CASSQGGGRGSYEQYF TGTGCCAGCAGCCAAGGAGGGGGCAGGGGAAGCTACGAGCAGTACTTC
TRBD2 TRBJ2-5 TRBV28 NA CASTPWTSGIQETQYF TGTGCCAGCACCCCATGGACTAGCGGAATCCAAGAGACCCAGTACTTC
NA TRBJ2-5 TRBV5-1 many CASSLLGSMKETQYF TGCGCCAGCAGCTTGCTTGGGAGTATGAAAGAGACCCAGTACTTC
NA TRBJ2-1 TRBV14 many CASSRHGIDNEQFF TGTGCCAGCAGCCGACACGGCATTGACAATGAGCAGTTCTTC
NA TRBJ2-7 TRBV6-5 many CASSYSPGAHSYEQYF TGTGCCAGCAGTTACTCGCCGGGGGCCCACTCCTACGAGCAGTACTTC
NA TRBJ1-4 TRBV20-1 many CSAPGTGGTEKLFF TGCAGTGCGCCCGGGACGGGGGGGACCGAAAAACTGTTTTTT
TRBD1 TRBJ2-7 TRBV7-9 NA CASSSRDRGYEQYF TGTGCCAGCAGCTCCCGGGACAGGGGTTACGAGCAGTACTTC
TRBD1 TRBJ1-1 TRBV18 many CASSRQGWGNTEAFF TGTGCCAGCTCACGACAGGGGTGGGGGAACACTGAAGCTTTCTTT
NA TRBJ2-7 TRBV6-5 many CASSYSRSSAYEQYF TGTGCCAGCAGTTACTCGAGGTCAAGTGCCTACGAGCAGTACTTC
NA TRBJ2-5 TRBV20-1 many CSARANQETQYF TGCAGTGCTAGAGCAAACCAAGAGACCCAGTACTTC
NA TRBJ2-7 TRBV4-1 many CASSRRGPGYEQYF TGCGCCAGCAGCCGTAGAGGGCCCGGCTACGAGCAGTACTTC
NA TRBJ2-3 TRBV3-1 few CASSYPELGATDTQYF TGTGCCAGCAGTTACCCCGAACTGGGCGCGACAGATACGCAGTATTTT
TRBD1 TRBJ2-7 TRBV4-1 many CASSHGQGATYEQYF TGCGCCAGCAGCCACGGCCAGGGGGCGACCTACGAGCAGTACTTC
NA TRBJ1-5 TRBV9 NA CASSGDSANRPQHF TGTGCCAGCAGCGGAGACAGTGCCAATCGGCCCCAGCATTTT
TRBD2 TRBJ2-5 TRBV5-1 many CASSLLAGEETQYF TGTGCCAGCAGCCTCTTAGCGGGGGAAGAGACCCAGTACTTC
NA TRBJ1-3 TRBV7-2 many CASSYRVSGNTIYF TGTGCCAGCAGCTACAGGGTTTCCGGAAACACCATATATTTT
TRBD2 TRBJ2-3 TRBV7-8 many CASSPGLSVSDTQYF TGTGCCAGCAGCCCGGGACTATCGGTATCAGATACGCAGTATTTT
TRBD1 TRBJ2-5 TRBV11-2 many CASSPGTAWETQYF TGTGCCAGCAGCCCGGGGACAGCCTGGGAGACCCAGTACTTC
NA TRBJ2-7 TRBV5-1 many CASSLTWAGKNEQYF TGCGCCAGCAGCCTTACGTGGGCAGGGAAGAACGAGCAGTACTTC
NA TRBJ2-7 TRBV28 NA CASSHTKGRISSYEQYF TGTGCCAGCAGCCACACTAAGGGACGCATTAGCTCCTACGAGCAGTACTTC
TRBD2 TRBJ2-3 TRBV7-2 many CASSFLAVADTQYF TGTGCCAGCAGCTTCCTAGCGGTTGCAGATACGCAGTATTTT
NA TRBJ2-7 TRBV6-2/TRBV6-3 NA CASSYSGEGGNDEQYF TGTGCCAGCAGTTACTCGGGGGAAGGCGGGAACGACGAGCAGTACTTC
TRBD2 TRBJ2-3 TRBV27 NA CASSLIGWGGGAVDTQYF TGTGCCAGCAGTTTAATAGGTTGGGGCGGGGGGGCCGTTGATACGCAGTATTTT
NA TRBJ2-1 TRBV18 many CASSPGGRPYNEQFF TGTGCCAGCTCACCAGGGGGGCGCCCCTACAATGAGCAGTTCTTC
NA TRBJ2-7 TRBV7-2 many CASSFQGYEQYF TGTGCCAGCAGTTTTCAGGGCTACGAGCAGTACTTC
NA TRBJ2-7 TRBV12-3/TRBV12-4 many CASSSVRSYEQYF TGTGCCAGCAGTTCAGTCAGGTCCTACGAGCAGTACTTC
TRBD1 TRBJ1-2 TRBV3-1 few CASSRTGRIESYGYTF TGTGCCAGCAGCCGGACAGGTCGCATCGAAAGTTATGGCTACACCTTC
NA TRBJ1-1 TRBV4-1 many CASSQDKQPATEAFF TGCGCCAGCAGCCAAGATAAGCAGCCGGCCACTGAAGCTTTCTTT